This T cell receptor (beta chain) was recovered during a study of glioma-infiltrating T cells after dendritic cell vaccination. Findings and caveats of the study: No direct clonality-survival link was found; a diverse polyclonal response may matter.

As for this clone: Its target is unknown.

TCRB CDR3 was amplified from 2 ug genomic DNA or less. Sequencing was performed with immunoSEQ multiplex PCR; in TCRdb, only in-frame clones are kept and a portion is missing. In the table there are around 96,000 clones, about four fifths of which are singletons. Germline CDR1 SGHTA, CDR2 FQGTGA. CDR3 size: 15 residues. The ends lost 5 bases at V and 3 bases at J; junction bases unmatched: 5. The chain employs TRBV7-3 and TRBJ2-1, with TRBD1 matching 9 bases. This material consisted of blood, taken before dendritic cell vaccination. The source is a human donor with glioblastoma. The CDR3 DNA is TGTGCCAGCAGCGTCGACAGGGGGGGCTACAATGAGCAGTTCTTC. Its translation: CASSVDRGGYNEQFF.